This T cell receptor beta chain was captured in a study of vaccination effects on CD4 cells after COVID-19. As for this clone: Its antigen is unknown.

This table comes from immunoSEQ multiplex PCR, and its TCRdb copy is limited to in-frame clones, with some not included. This sample yields around 68,000 clones, of which about four fifths are seen a single time; 9.5% to 15% belongs to the top ten. The CDR3 sequence is 16 residues long. Trimming took 7 bases from V and 2 from J, leaving 18 bases between them. Germline V lookup: CDR1 SNHLY, CDR2 FYNNEI. With the ViraFEST assay, the study expanded antigen-specific CD4+ T cells using viral peptide pools, then sequenced them. Following a 10-day culture, CD4+ T cells were purified. In the vaccine recipients, nucleocapsid antibodies were negative and there was no prior SARS-CoV-2 infection. With roughly 9.5 ug/ml peptides and 10 IU/ml IL-2, approximately 2.2 million PBMC per well were cultured. Cultures received IL-2 medium that replaced half the medium on days 3 and 7.

The chain joins TRBV2 to TRBJ1-5, with D tentatively TRBD1 (6 bases). The specimen was CD4+ T cells from PBMCs cultured with SARS-CoV-2 spike peptides, collected before COVID-19 vaccination. The receptor was derived from a human donor who received a COVID-19 vaccine. CDR3 residues: CASTSRTSGGNQPQHF. CDR3 nucleotide sequence: TGTGCCAGCACCTCACGGACTTCAGGGGGCAATCAGCCCCAGCATTTT.